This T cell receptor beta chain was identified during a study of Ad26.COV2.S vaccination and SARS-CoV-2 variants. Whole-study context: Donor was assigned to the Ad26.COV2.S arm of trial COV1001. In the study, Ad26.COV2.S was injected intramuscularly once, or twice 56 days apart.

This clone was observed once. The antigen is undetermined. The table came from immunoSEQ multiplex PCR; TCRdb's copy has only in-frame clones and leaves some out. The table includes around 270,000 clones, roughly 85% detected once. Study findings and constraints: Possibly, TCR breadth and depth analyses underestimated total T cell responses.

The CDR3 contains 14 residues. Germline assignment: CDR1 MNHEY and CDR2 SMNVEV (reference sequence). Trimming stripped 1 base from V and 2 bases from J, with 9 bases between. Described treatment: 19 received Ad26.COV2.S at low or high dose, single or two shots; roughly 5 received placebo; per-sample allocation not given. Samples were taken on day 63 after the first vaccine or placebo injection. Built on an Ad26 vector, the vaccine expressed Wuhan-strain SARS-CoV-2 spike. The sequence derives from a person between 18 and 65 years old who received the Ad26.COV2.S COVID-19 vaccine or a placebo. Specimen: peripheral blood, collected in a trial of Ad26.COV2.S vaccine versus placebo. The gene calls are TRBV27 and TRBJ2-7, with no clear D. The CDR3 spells CASSLFPRTYEQYF. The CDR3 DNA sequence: TGTGCCAGCAGTTTATTCCCGCGGACCTACGAGCAGTACTTC.